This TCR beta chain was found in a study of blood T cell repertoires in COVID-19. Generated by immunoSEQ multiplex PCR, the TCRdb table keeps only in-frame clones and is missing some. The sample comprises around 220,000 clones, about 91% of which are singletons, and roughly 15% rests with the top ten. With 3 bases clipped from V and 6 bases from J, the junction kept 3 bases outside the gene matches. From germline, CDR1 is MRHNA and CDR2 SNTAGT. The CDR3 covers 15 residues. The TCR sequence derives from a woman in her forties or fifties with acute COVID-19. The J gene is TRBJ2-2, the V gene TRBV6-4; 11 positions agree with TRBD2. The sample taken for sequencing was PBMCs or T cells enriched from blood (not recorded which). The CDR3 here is CASSELAGVPGELFF. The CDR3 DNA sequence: TGTGCCAGCAGTGAACTAGCGGGAGTTCCCGGGGAGCTGTTTTTT.